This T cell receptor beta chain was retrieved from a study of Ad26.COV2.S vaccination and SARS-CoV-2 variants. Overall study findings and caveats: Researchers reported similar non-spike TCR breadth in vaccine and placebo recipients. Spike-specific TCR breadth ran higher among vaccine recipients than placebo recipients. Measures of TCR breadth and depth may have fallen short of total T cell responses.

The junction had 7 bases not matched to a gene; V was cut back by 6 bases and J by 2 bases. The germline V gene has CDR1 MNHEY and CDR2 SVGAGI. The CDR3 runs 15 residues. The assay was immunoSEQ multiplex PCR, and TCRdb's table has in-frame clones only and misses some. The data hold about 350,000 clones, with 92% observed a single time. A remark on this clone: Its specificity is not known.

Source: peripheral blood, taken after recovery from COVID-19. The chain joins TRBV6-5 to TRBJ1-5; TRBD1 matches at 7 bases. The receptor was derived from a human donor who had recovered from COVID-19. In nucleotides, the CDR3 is TGTGCCAGCAGCTCGACAGGGATCCGCAATCAGCCCCAGCATTTT. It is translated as CASSSTGIRNQPQHF.